The table lists the clone carrying this TCR beta chain with a count of one. This sample was included in a study of blood T cell repertoires in COVID-19. Study as a whole: T cells, B-cell-depleted T cells, or PBMCs supplied cDNA or gDNA.

The CDR3 is made up of 17 amino acids. Deletions cut 0 bases from V and 0 bases from J, with 14 bases between. Germline values: CDR1 LNHNV, CDR2 YYDKDF (reference sequence). TCRdb's copy holds only in-frame clones and misses some; the assay was immunoSEQ multiplex PCR. Here the sample spans 140,000 or so clones, 85% to 90% being singletons. This sequence joins TRBV15 and TRBJ1-1, with no clear D. The sample was peripheral blood. The receptor was isolated from a woman aged 60-70 years with active COVID-19. In DNA, the CDR3 is TGTGCCACCAGCAGAGATCGGTTTCTGGAGGTGAACACTGAAGCTTTCTTT. It translates to CATSRDRFLEVNTEAFF.